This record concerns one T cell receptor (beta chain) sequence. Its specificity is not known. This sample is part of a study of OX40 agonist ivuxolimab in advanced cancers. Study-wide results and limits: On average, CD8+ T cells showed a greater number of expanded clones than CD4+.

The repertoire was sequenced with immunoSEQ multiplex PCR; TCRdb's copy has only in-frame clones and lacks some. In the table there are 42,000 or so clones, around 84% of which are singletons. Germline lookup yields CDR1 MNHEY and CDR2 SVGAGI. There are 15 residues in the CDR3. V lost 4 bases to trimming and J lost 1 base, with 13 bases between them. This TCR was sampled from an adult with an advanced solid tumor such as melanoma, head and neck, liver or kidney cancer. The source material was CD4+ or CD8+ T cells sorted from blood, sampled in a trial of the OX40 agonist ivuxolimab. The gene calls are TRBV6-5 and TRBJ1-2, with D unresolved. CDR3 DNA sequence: TGTGCCAGCAGTTTCGACCCGAGGCGTAACTATGGCTACACCTTC. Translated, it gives CASSFDPRRNYGYTF.